This entry describes one T cell receptor (beta chain). The antigen remains undetermined. Deletions cut 4 bases from V and 8 bases from J, with 17 bases between. This CDR3 contains 14 residues. The V gene's germline CDR1 is DFQATT and CDR2 SNEGSKA (reference sequence). Researchers reported that TCR beta cDNA libraries carried unique molecular identifiers. TCRdb independently ran MiXCR on the PCR reads; one entry per CDR3 protein. Of hundreds of thousands of distinct CDR3 sequences listed, about 32% are singletons. This entry is derived from a study of post-analysis software for immune sequencing data. Overall study context: There were relapsing-remitting, secondary progressive and progressive-relapsing multiple sclerosis among the disease courses included. Study results and caveats: Multiple sclerosis patients showed significantly lower normalized Chao1 diversity than controls did. The five TRBV segments detected at higher frequency in patients than in controls included TRBV5-6, TRBV5-1 and TRBV20-1.

Sequenced: blood. The receptor was isolated from a girl aged 10 to 17 with multiple sclerosis. The rearrangement links TRBV20-1 to TRBJ1-4; possible D gene TRBD1, 6 bases. The CDR3 coding sequence is TGCAGTGCTATGGAGACAGGCGGTGTGGAAAAACTGTTTTTT. The encoded protein is CSAMETGGVEKLFF.